This entry lists 32 T cell receptor beta chains sequenced from one sample in a study of blood T cells in healthy people across ages. A sample-barcoded 5' primer and a J-beta primer mix were used in a second PCR of roughly 7 to 11 cycles. Via MiXCR, TCRdb re-called the 5' RACE reads, giving one row per CDR3 protein. Of roughly 700,000 distinct CDR3 sequences in the sample, roughly 32% were seen once. Material: blood. The receptors were gathered from a woman at least 80 years old in good health.

Comment on this clonotype: A much larger clone is a single base away; this may be a read error. V usage is TRBV20-1 and J usage is TRBJ1-1, with unresolved D. The CDR3 contains 17 residues. Germline-derived CDR1 and CDR2 are DFQATT and SNEGSKA (reference sequence). This CDR3 reads CRARARLGSLMNTEAFF. Here the CDR3 DNA reads TGCCGTGCTAGAGCCCGACTAGGATCCTTAATGAACACTGAAGCTTTCTTT.

This clonotype showed up many times. This chain joins TRBV12-3 or TRBV12-4 and TRBJ1-1; D unresolved. The V and J ends lost 5 bases and 2 bases respectively, with 9 bases between them. The CDR3 covers 13 residues. The CDR3 sequence is CASSPPRNTEAFF. The DNA of the CDR3 is TGTGCCAGCAGTCCTCCACGCAACACTGAAGCTTTCTTT.

The chain has TRBV4-3 and TRBJ2-2; 11 nucleotides match TRBD2. V shed 1 base and J 0 bases; nucleotides not matched to a gene: 10. CDR3 length equals 20 residues. Germline lookup yields CDR1 LGHNA and CDR2 YSLEER. The CDR3 sequence: CASSQGPASGGFANTGELFF. DNA of the CDR3: TGCGCCAGCAGCCAAGGTCCCGCTAGCGGGGGGTTCGCGAACACCGGGGAGCTGTTTTTT.

The chain is built from TRBV7-2 and TRBJ2-3, with a possible D match to TRBD2 (6 bases). Germline CDR1 is SGHTA and CDR2 is FQGNSA. Trimming removed 0 bases from V and 2 bases from J, with 9 bases in between. The CDR3 length is 15 residues. CDR3 sequence reads: CASSLAEGPTDTQYF. The CDR3 coding sequence is TGTGCCAGCAGCTTAGCGGAGGGTCCCACAGATACGCAGTATTTT. Full variable domain (remainder filled in from reference TRBV7-2 and TRBJ2-3): GAGVSQSPSNKVTEKGKDVELRCDPISGHTALYWYRQSLGQGLEFLIYFQGNSAPDKSGLPSDRFSAERTGGSVSTLTIQRTQQEDSAVYLCASSLAEGPTDTQYFGPGTRLTVL.

This clonotype was detected only a few times. This sequence may be a read error, since a much larger clone differs from it by one base. The chain is built from TRBV12-3 or TRBV12-4 and TRBJ2-5, with a possible D match to TRBD2 (6 bases). V dropped 3 bases and J dropped 4 bases, with 18 bases sitting between them. The CDR3 is made up of 16 amino acids. The chain's CDR3 is CASSFGGPPEGETQYF. CDR3 sequence (DNA): TGTGCCAGCAGTTTCGGGGGACCTCCGGAGGGAGAGACCCAGTACTTC.

To note about this clonotype: One junction end does not reproduce the germline sequence, and a read error may be involved. The chain couples TRBV6-1 to TRBJ2-1; 9 bases are shared with TRBD1. The end of the DNA fits TRBJ2-7 better, so the J call may be wrong. The CDR3 contains 14 residues. In germline, CDR1 is MNHNS, CDR2 SASEGT. Here the CDR3 reads CACSDQTGGNEQYF. The CDR3 DNA is TGTGCCTGCAGTGACCAGACAGGGGGGAATGAGCAGTACTTC.

This clonotype appeared a few times. The chain carries TRBV19 and TRBJ2-1, with D tentatively TRBD1 or TRBD2 (6 bases each). Between the trimmed V and J ends, which lost 0 bases and 2 bases, there was a span of 20 bases. Germline V CDR1 and CDR2: LNHDA, SQIVND (reference sequence). This CDR3 is built from 19 residues. Here the CDR3 reads CASSIDQGGSGAAYNEQFF. The CDR3 coding sequence is TGTGCCAGTAGTATAGATCAGGGTGGGTCGGGGGCCGCCTACAATGAGCAGTTCTTC. The full variable domain, completed using reference TRBV19 and TRBJ2-1, is DGGITQSPKYLFRKEGQNVTLSCEQNLNHDAMYWYRQDPGQGLRLIYYSQIVNDFQKGDIAEGYSVSREKKESFPLTVTSAQKNPTAFYLCASSIDQGGSGAAYNEQFFGPGTRLTVL.

This clonotype was seen only a few times. This may come from a read error, since a much larger clone is one base off. The chain couples TRBV5-1 to TRBJ2-1, with D hard to call. The CDR3 is 14 amino acids. In germline, CDR1 is SGHRS, CDR2 YFSETQ. Trimming pared 2 bases from V and 5 bases from J, leaving 11 bases between. This CDR3 is CASSFLPAHNEQFF. CDR3 DNA sequence: TGCGCCAGCAGCTTCCTGCCCGCCCACAATGAGCAGTTCTTC.

The chain is built from TRBV30 and TRBJ1-1, with TRBD1 matching 8 bases. J gave up 5 bases and V 6 bases, and 2 bases lay outside the gene matches. The V gene's germline CDR1 is GTSNPN and CDR2 SVGIG (reference sequence). CDR3 length: 11 amino acids. For the CDR3, the DNA is TGTGCCTGTACAGGGGGGACTGAAGCTTTCTTT. Protein: CACTGGTEAFF.

The chain is built from TRBV7-2 and TRBJ2-5, with TRBD1 identical over 9 bases. Germline CDR1 SGHTA, CDR2 FQGNSA. The CDR3 is 15 amino acids. J was trimmed by 5 bases and V by 6 bases; bases with no gene match: 10. CDR3 protein: CASSKDRGEWETQYF. CDR3 in DNA: TGTGCCAGCAGTAAGGACAGGGGAGAATGGGAGACCCAGTACTTC.

V and J are TRBV7-3 and TRBJ2-5, with 9 bases identical to TRBD2. Germline CDR1 reads SGHTA; CDR2 reads FQGTGA. The CDR3 extends over 15 amino acids. Losses at the gene ends were 5 bases for V and 9 bases for J; bases not matched to a gene: 13. The CDR3 reads CASSPNSLAGGAQYF. CDR3 coding DNA: TGTGCCAGCAGCCCGAATTCCTTGGCGGGGGGGGCCCAGTACTTC.

This chain links TRBV6-1 with TRBJ2-5; 7 bases match TRBD2. The CDR3 is made up of 16 amino acids. J lost 0 bases, V lost 4 bases, and 8 bases had no gene match. Germline CDR1 is MNHNS and CDR2 is SASEGT. CDR3 bases: TGTGCCAGCAGTGCAGCGGGGCCCGTCTACCAAGAGACCCAGTACTTC. Protein product: CASSAAGPVYQETQYF.

This clonotype was observed at least ten times. This chain links TRBV2 with TRBJ2-1; no definite D call. CDR1 and CDR2 (germline): SNHLY, FYNNEI. This CDR3 has 15 amino acids. The V and J ends lost 7 bases and 4 bases respectively, with 17 bases between them. The CDR3 here is CASIPTPKVYNEQFF. For the CDR3, the DNA is TGTGCCAGCATCCCGACCCCGAAGGTATACAATGAGCAGTTCTTC. Looking up the rest from reference TRBV2 and TRBJ2-1 gives the full variable domain: EPEVTQTPSHQVTQMGQEVILRCVPISNHLYFYWYRQILGQKVEFLVSFYNNEISEKSEIFDDQFSVERPDGSNFTLKIRSTKLEDSAMYFCASIPTPKVYNEQFFGPGTRLTVL.

This clonotype occurred a few times. CDR3 sequence: CASSELRRQNQPQHF. CDR3 DNA: TGTGCCAGCAGTGAGTTAAGGCGACAAAATCAGCCCCAGCATTTT. The chain carries TRBV6-1 and TRBJ1-5; D remains ambiguous. This CDR3 spans 15 amino acids. V was cut by 3 bases and J by 4 bases, with 13 bases left in between. CDR1 and CDR2 (germline): MNHNS, SASEGT.

The V call is TRBV2, the J call TRBJ1-5, with TRBD1 matching 9 bases. Per germline, CDR1 SNHLY and CDR2 FYNNEI. J was trimmed by 6 bases and V by 4 bases; bases with no gene match: 10. This CDR3 spans 16 amino acids. CDR3 in DNA: TGTGCCAGCAGTGGCCGGGACAGGGTTGGTAGTCAGCCCCAGCATTTT. Translating it yields CASSGRDRVGSQPQHF.

This clonotype has just a few counts. The rearrangement joins TRBV7-7 to TRBJ2-7; 8 bases fit TRBD1. The germline gives CDR1 SSHAT, CDR2 FNYEAQ (reference sequence). This CDR3 comprises 15 residues. The CDR3 spells CTSSPDRGLIHGQYF. For the CDR3, the DNA is TGTACTAGCAGTCCCGACAGGGGACTTATCCACGGGCAGTACTTC.

Note on this clonotype: Possible read error: a much larger clone is one base away. The V call is TRBV12-3 or TRBV12-4, the J call TRBJ2-3; D is possibly TRBD1 (6 bases). The CDR3 runs 14 residues. As DNA, the CDR3 is TGTGCCAGCAGCGGTTGGGGGCGGTCAGATGCGCAGTATTTT. Its protein is CASSGWGRSDAQYF.

The rearrangement links TRBV5-1 to TRBJ2-1, with 9 bases that match TRBD1. Germline V gene sequence: CDR1 SGHRS, CDR2 YFSETQ. Losses at the gene ends were 4 bases for V and 2 bases for J; bases not matched to a gene: 4. The CDR3 has 15 residues. In nucleotides, the CDR3 is TGCGCCAGCAGCCCCGGGACAGGGACCTACAATGAGCAGTTCTTC. This gives the protein CASSPGTGTYNEQFF.

The chain has TRBV28 and TRBJ1-1; the D is unclear. This CDR3 has 13 residues. The V gene's germline CDR1 is MDHEN and CDR2 SYDVKM. V dropped 7 bases and J dropped 2 bases, with 11 bases sitting between them. CDR3 nucleotide sequence: TGTGCCAGCACCCGACTGTTTAACACTGAAGCTTTCTTT. Protein sequence: CASTRLFNTEAFF.

This clonotype was counted ten times or more. V is TRBV7-8 and J is TRBJ2-5; 7 bases are a match to TRBD2. Germline CDR1 reads SGHVS; CDR2 reads FQNEAQ. This CDR3 spans 12 amino acids. V was clipped by 11 bases and J by 4 bases; unmatched bases: 7. The CDR3: CAVAGDLETQYF. CDR3 nucleotide sequence: TGTGCCGTCGCGGGGGACTTAGAGACCCAGTACTTC. Complete variable domain (other parts from reference TRBV7-8 and TRBJ2-5): GAGVSQSPRYKVAKRGQDVALRCDPISGHVSLFWYQQALGQGPEFLTYFQNEAQLDKSGLPSDRFFAERPEGSVSTLKIQRTQQEDSAVYLCAVAGDLETQYFGPGTRLLVL.

This chain uses TRBV5-4 with TRBJ2-7; TRBD1 matches 8 bases. The CDR3 is 15 amino acids. J gave up 7 bases and V 3 bases, and 12 bases lay outside the gene matches. CDR1 and CDR2 from the germline V gene are SGHNT and YYREEE (reference sequence). The CDR3 DNA reads as TGTGCCAGCAGCTCGGACAGGGAGGCCTACAATGAGCAGTACTTC. Amino acids: CASSSDREAYNEQYF.

The table lists this clonotype with many counts. The rearrangement links TRBV6-1 to TRBJ1-2; 10 bases agree with TRBD1. CDR1 and CDR2 (germline): MNHNS, SASEGT. This CDR3 has 15 amino acids. Unmatched junction bases numbered 7, after V lost 3 bases and J lost 6 bases. Written as DNA, the CDR3 is TGTGCCAGCAGTGACCCCCCGACAGGGGGCAATGGCTACACCTTC. Protein: CASSDPPTGGNGYTF.

This chain links TRBV20-1 with TRBJ1-6, with D perhaps TRBD1 (6 bases). Germline V lookup: CDR1 DFQATT, CDR2 SNEGSKA (reference sequence). The V gene lost 3 bases and the J gene lost 10 bases, with 13 bases spanning the gap. This CDR3 has 13 residues. The CDR3 protein is CSARGRDNSPLHF. In DNA, the CDR3 is TGCAGTGCTAGGGGGAGGGACAACTCACCCCTCCACTTT.

This clonotype was found many times. The chain carries TRBV7-9 and TRBJ1-2, with TRBD1 matching 7 bases. Germline CDR1 and CDR2: SEHNR and FQNEAQ (reference sequence). The V segment lost 1 base and the J segment 4 bases; nucleotides outside the gene matches: 6. The CDR3 extends over 15 amino acids. This CDR3 is CASSLETGDFYGYTF. The CDR3 DNA follows: TGTGCCAGCAGCTTAGAAACAGGGGACTTCTATGGCTACACCTTC.

The chain links TRBV10-3 to TRBJ1-5; a weak D match, TRBD1 (5 bases). The V gene's germline CDR1 is ENHRY and CDR2 SYGVKD. Trimming removed 4 bases from V and 2 bases from J, with 12 bases in between. CDR3 length: 15 residues. CDR3 sequence (DNA): TGTGCCATCAGTGGCCTCGGGGCTGGCAATCAGCCCCAGCATTTT. It is translated as CAISGLGAGNQPQHF.

This clonotype was detected ten times or more. V usage is TRBV27 and J usage is TRBJ1-5; 7 bases align to TRBD1. V was pared by 5 bases and J by 7 bases, with 11 bases of the junction left unmatched. The germline V gene has CDR1 MNHEY and CDR2 SMNVEV (reference sequence). This CDR3 is 15 amino acids long. The CDR3 coding sequence is TGTGCCAGCAGTGTGGACAGGCAAGGTTACCAGCCCCAGCATTTT. Its translation is CASSVDRQGYQPQHF.

The chain recombines TRBV20-1 with TRBJ2-7; TRBD2 matches 10 bases. The V gene's germline CDR1 is DFQATT and CDR2 SNEGSKA (reference sequence). The CDR3 extends over 14 amino acids. Unmatched junction bases numbered 11, after V lost 5 bases and J lost 7 bases. The CDR3 reads CSAPPGLARGEQYF. In DNA, the CDR3 is TGCAGTGCTCCACCGGGACTAGCGAGGGGTGAGCAGTACTTC.

Notes on this clonotype: A much larger clone lies one base from this, so it may be a read error. The chain is built from TRBV20-1 and TRBJ2-7, with D possibly TRBD1 on 6 matching bases. Germline assignment: CDR1 DFQATT and CDR2 SNEGSKA (reference sequence). The CDR3 extends over 11 amino acids. As DNA, the CDR3 is TGCAGCAAAGTACAGGGCTATGAGCAGTACTTC. Its protein is CSKVQGYEQYF.

This clonotype appeared a few times. The chain joins TRBV7-2 to TRBJ1-1; D gene uncertain. Trimming left V 2 bases short and J 1 base short, with 14 bases between. Germline V gene lookup returns CDR1 SGHTA and CDR2 FQGNSA. The CDR3 has 16 amino acids. CDR3 amino acids: CASSLQSGRRNTEAFF. The CDR3 DNA follows: TGTGCCAGCAGCTTACAATCTGGGAGACGGAACACTGAAGCTTTCTTT.

This clonotype was found a few times. The rearrangement uses TRBV7-2 and TRBJ1-1; D is undetermined. The CDR3 sequence is 14 residues long. V gave up 7 bases and J gave up 0 bases, with 12 bases separating them. Germline V gene lookup returns CDR1 SGHTA and CDR2 FQGNSA. CDR3 sequence reads: CASTMPVMNTEAFF. CDR3 in DNA: TGTGCCAGCACCATGCCCGTTATGAACACTGAAGCTTTCTTT.

This clonotype has a count of ten or more. The rearrangement uses TRBV7-9 and TRBJ2-7; TRBD1 is a possible D gene (5 bases). The CDR3 is made up of 13 amino acids. V lost 1 base and J lost 4, with 8 bases in between. CDR1 and CDR2 from the germline V gene are SEHNR and FQNEAQ (reference sequence). In DNA, the CDR3 is TGTGCCAGCAGCTTAGGGGGCGATTACGAGCAGTACTTC. It is translated as CASSLGGDYEQYF.

The V and J genes are TRBV5-1 and TRBJ1-1; 8 bases are a match to TRBD1. Looked up from germline, CDR1 is SGHRS and CDR2 is YFSETQ. The V gene end was trimmed by 3 bases and the J gene end by 0 bases; junction bases not matched to a gene: 4. CDR3 size: 15 residues. The CDR3 DNA reads as TGCGCCAGCAGCTCCGACAGGGGTATGAACACTGAAGCTTTCTTT. Translation: CASSSDRGMNTEAFF.